This T cell receptor beta chain was recovered during a study of OX40 agonist ivuxolimab in advanced cancers. Across the study: Patients were given ivuxolimab, an antibody that agonizes OX40 (CD134). Broader study findings: CD4+ and CD8+ blood T cells expanded clonally by week 6 at 0.1 to 3.0 mg/kg.

This CDR3 is 13 amino acids long. Trimming removed 3 bases from V and 5 bases from J, with 7 bases in between. Germline CDR1 reads KGHSH; CDR2 reads LQKENI. TCRdb keeps only in-frame clones here, not all; method: immunoSEQ multiplex PCR. The sample records about 20,000 clones, roughly 80% being singletons. For this clone: The antigen is undetermined.

The TCR sequence derives from an adult with an advanced solid tumor such as melanoma, head and neck, liver or kidney cancer. This chain links TRBV18 with TRBJ2-2; D is undetermined. Sequenced material: CD4+ or CD8+ T cells sorted from blood, taken in a trial of the OX40 agonist ivuxolimab. In DNA form, the CDR3 reads TGTGCCAGCTCACCGCGAGCAACCGGGGAGCTGTTTTTT. It yields the protein CASSPRATGELFF.